The entry below describes one T cell receptor beta chain. The antigen this receptor binds is unknown. Qualities for individual bases were not recorded, and no much larger clone is one base off. The time point tag for this specimen amounts to: new active TB diagnosis, blood taken before or within 7 days of starting treatment. The patients with active tuberculosis were newly diagnosed, HIV-seronegative South African adults aged 18 years or older. Confirmation of active tuberculosis was based on positive sputum smear microscopy and/or a positive M. tuberculosis culture. Immunosequencing of unsorted cryopreserved PBMC covered, on average, about 100,000 T cells per clinical donor. Taken from the germline V gene (reference sequence), the CDR1 and CDR2 loops are LNHDA and SQIVND. From the cysteine up to the phenylalanine, the CDR3 has a length of 14 residues. This entry keeps only the CDR3 DNA: 42 bases, framed from base 1. Cut back by 3 bases and 0 bases, the V and J ends lie 8 bases apart.

This sample stems from a study of T cells in tuberculosis (dated by TCRdb to 2016 to 2019). Describing the broader study: To characterize T cells specific for the mycobacterial lipid antigen glucose monomycolate (GMM), the study used CD1B tetramers together with high-throughput TCR immunosequencing. A South African clinical cohort compared IGRA-negative adolescents, IGRA-positive adolescents with latent tuberculosis and adults with active tuberculosis, some eleven per group. PBMC from patients with active tuberculosis were archived either before the start of standard anti-tuberculosis treatment or within 7 days of starting that treatment.

TCR libraries were generated with the immunoSEQ multiplex PCR assay, using TCR-beta and/or TCR-alpha/delta assays for each sample. The amplified TCR libraries were sequenced on the Illumina high-throughput platform. The published analysis was carried out like this. Clustering and dimensionality reduction were performed using pairwise TCRdist distances among GMM-specific receptors from ex vivo sorted or in vitro expanded T cells. Each clinical repertoire received a mean NN-distance score, defined as the average TCRdist to the nearest 10% of tetramer-positive reference sequences. GEM TCR motif frequency was calculated as the fraction of unique TCRs that matched known GEM sequences by V/J usage and CDR3 length. Active tuberculosis was classified by linear discriminant analysis with leave-one-out cross-validation, implemented in scikit-learn. The table comes from immuneACCESS by way of TCRdb, which keeps in-frame sequences with V and J called. Part of the clones is missing from these tables; in studies checked, under half for an unresolved V gene and the rest for unknown reasons. That table furnishes V, J and clone size, whereas the DNA furnished D and trimming. The sample table contains approximately 53,000 clones; only one count was recorded for about 95% of them. Of the sample, 1.4% falls within the top ten clones.

The full study reports these points: With the diverse GMM-specific repertoire as input, a classifier achieved approximately 90% accuracy (AUROC 0.7 to 0.95), whereas GEM motif frequencies as input gave approximately 70% accuracy. Smaller mean NN-distances to GMM-specific TCRs were observed in active tuberculosis TCR-alpha repertoires than in IGRA-negative controls, suggesting clonal expansion of GMM-specific TCRs. The smaller NN-distances were partly driven by shorter CDR3-alpha lengths in active tuberculosis patients, and the difference for TCR-beta did not reach statistical significance. Which clinical samples got chosen depended on the availability of cryopreserved specimens, and the active tuberculosis cases were adults, whereas the controls were adolescents.

This TCR was sampled from an adult with tuberculosis. The sequences come from PBMCs, collected at tuberculosis diagnosis. The rearrangement combines TRBV19 with TRBJ1-2; no D gene call is confident. CDR3 region: CASSISVPNYGYTF. The bases read TGTGCCAGTAGTATTTCCGTTCCTAACTATGGCTACACCTTC.